The 25 T cell receptor beta chains listed next were all sequenced from one sample in a study of T cell repertoires in cytomegalovirus infection. From the reads, TCRdb called clonotypes with MiXCR, one entry per CDR3 protein. The sample has under 450,000 distinct CDR3 sequences, about a third seen once; the top ten hold roughly 13%. What these receptors recognize is not known. The input for sequencing was cultured PBMCs, taken from culture after CMV antigen stimulation. These receptors were collected from a human donor in good health (CMV status not recorded). Some clones in this sample may be carry-over from other donors' samples.

CDR3: CASSTLGLQETQYF. The CDR3 DNA is TGTGCCAGTAGTACCCTCGGACTGCAAGAGACCCAGTACTTC. The chain uses TRBV19 and TRBJ2-5; D possibly corresponds to TRBD2 (5 bases). The V gene lost 4 bases and the J gene lost 2 bases, with 11 bases spanning the gap. CDR1 and CDR2 (germline): LNHDA, SQIVND (reference sequence). CDR3 length: 14 amino acids.

This rearrangement joins TRBV6-6 to TRBJ2-7; the D gene is possibly TRBD2 (5 bases). This CDR3 is built from 11 residues. The V end lost 3 bases, the J end lost 5 bases, and 5 bases lay between the germline ends. Germline CDR1 is MNHNY and CDR2 is SVGAGI (reference sequence). In DNA form, the CDR3 reads TGTGCCAGCAGTTATAGCGACGAGCAGTACTTC. This sequence encodes CASSYSDEQYF.

The J gene is TRBJ1-2, the V gene TRBV27; TRBD1 is a possible D gene (6 bases). Germline V gene lookup returns CDR1 MNHEY and CDR2 SMNVEV (reference sequence). This CDR3 region has 16 residues. Trimming removed 2 bases from V and 0 bases from J, with 13 bases in between. The CDR3 DNA is TGTGCCAGCAGTTTAGACAGGCGGAGGGCTAACTATGGCTACACCTTC. Translating it yields CASSLDRRRANYGYTF.

The gene calls are TRBV12-3 or TRBV12-4 and TRBJ2-1; 8 nucleotides match TRBD2. V trimming: 4 bases; J trimming: 7 bases; junction bases outside the gene matches: 9. The CDR3 length is 15 residues. CDR3 coding DNA: TGTGCCAGCAGTTCCCCGGGACTAGTAGGAAATGAGCAGTTCTTC. This sequence encodes CASSSPGLVGNEQFF.

This chain connects TRBV3-1 to TRBJ1-2; maybe TRBD1 (5 bases). The germline gives CDR1 LGHDT, CDR2 YNNKEL (reference sequence). Trimming removed 0 bases at V and 6 bases at J, with 8 bases between. The CDR3 sequence is 13 residues long. The CDR3 protein is CASSQDRRDGYTF. The CDR3 DNA reads as TGTGCCAGCAGCCAAGATCGCAGGGATGGCTACACCTTC.

The J gene is TRBJ2-7, the V gene TRBV19; D is tentatively TRBD1 or TRBD2 (5 bases each). This CDR3 has 14 residues. Germline V gene lookup returns CDR1 LNHDA and CDR2 SQIVND (reference sequence). V was cut by 3 bases and J by 2 bases, with 11 bases left in between. CDR3 region: CASSMVGEPYEQYF. CDR3 bases: TGTGCCAGTAGTATGGTGGGGGAACCCTACGAGCAGTACTTC.

The V and J genes are TRBV19 and TRBJ1-5; TRBD1 agrees at 8 bases. Germline loops: CDR1 LNHDA, CDR2 SQIVND (reference sequence). This CDR3 region has 13 residues. The J segment lost 7 bases and the V segment lost 6 bases, leaving 5 bases of the junction unmatched. The CDR3 spells CASSQGAEQPQHF. DNA for the CDR3: TGTGCCAGTAGCCAGGGGGCGGAACAGCCCCAGCATTTT.

This clonotype has just a few counts. The rearrangement joins TRBV12-3 or TRBV12-4 to TRBJ2-7; 10 positions match TRBD2. The CDR3 is 19 amino acids. V shed 6 bases, J shed 0 bases, and the junction held 17 bases outside the gene matches. CDR3 amino acids: CASRQAGGGYVSSSYEQYF. CDR3 sequence (DNA): TGTGCCAGCAGGCAAGCGGGAGGGGGTTACGTTAGTAGCTCCTACGAGCAGTACTTC.

Concerning this clonotype: An end of the junction does not agree with germline; a read error may underlie this. V gene TRBV4-1 combines with J gene TRBJ2-1, with TRBD2 as a possible D gene (5 bases). This CDR3 has 14 residues. Germline CDR1 is MGHRA and CDR2 is YSYEKL. The CDR3 nucleotides are TGTGCCAGCAGCCAGTGGTTCGAGGGTGATGAGCAGTTCTTC. Residues: CASSQWFEGDEQFF.

This clonotype was observed a single time. The chain joins TRBV6-5 to TRBJ1-1; D remains ambiguous. CDR1 is MNHEY and CDR2 is SVGAGI in the germline V gene. This CDR3 spans 14 amino acids. Between the trimmed V and J ends, which lost 0 bases and 5 bases, there was a span of 10 bases. The CDR3 reads CASSYSWSGTEAFF. The CDR3 DNA reads TGTGCCAGCAGTTACTCGTGGTCGGGGACTGAAGCTTTCTTT.

This clonotype was detected once. V gene TRBV19 combines with J gene TRBJ2-1, with D tentatively TRBD1 or TRBD2 (5 bases each). Trimming took off 3 bases at V and 3 bases at J, with 18 bases between the two ends. Germline V gene lookup returns CDR1 LNHDA and CDR2 SQIVND (reference sequence). The CDR3 runs to 17 residues. The CDR3 spells CASSMSPSGLFYNEQFF. The DNA of the CDR3 is TGTGCCAGTAGTATGAGCCCCTCGGGGCTATTCTACAATGAGCAGTTCTTC.

This clonotype was counted between two and nine times. This chain joins TRBV29-1 and TRBJ2-4; 9 nucleotides match TRBD2. Trimming cost V 3 bases and J 7 bases; bases outside gene matches: 10. CDR3 length: 15 amino acids. Germline V gene sequence: CDR1 SQVTM, CDR2 ANQGSEA. The CDR3 DNA reads TGCAGCGTTGAGGGCTTTAGCGGGAGTGGCAACATTCAGTACTTC. Translated, it gives CSVEGFSGSGNIQYF.

V and J are TRBV7-2 and TRBJ1-4; no definite D call. The CDR3 consists of 13 residues. Germline V gene sequence: CDR1 SGHTA, CDR2 FQGNSA. Trimming shortened V by 9 bases and J by 2 bases, and 10 bases separated the two germline ends. CDR3 sequence: CASKRSTNEKLFF. CDR3 bases: TGTGCCAGTAAACGATCCACTAATGAAAAACTGTTTTTT.

The chain carries TRBV28 and TRBJ2-1, with D possibly being TRBD2 (6 bases). The CDR3 runs to 14 residues. Trimming took 3 bases from V and 5 from J, leaving 11 bases between them. Germline V lookup: CDR1 MDHEN, CDR2 SYDVKM. The CDR3 here is CASSLAGTHNEQFF. The DNA of the CDR3 is TGTGCCAGCAGTTTGGCCGGGACTCACAATGAGCAGTTCTTC. The complete variable domain, with remaining parts taken from reference TRBV28 and TRBJ2-1, reads DVKVTQSSRYLVKRTGEKVFLECVQDMDHENMFWYRQDPGLGLRLIYFSYDVKMKEKGDIPEGYSVSREKKERFSLILESASTNQTSMYLCASSLAGTHNEQFFGPGTRLTVL.

This chain joins TRBV7-2 and TRBJ2-5, with D possibly matching TRBD1 (6 bases). This CDR3 comprises 14 residues. Germline V lookup: CDR1 SGHTA, CDR2 FQGNSA. V was trimmed by 5 bases and J by 1 base, leaving 11 bases between them. The CDR3 DNA is TGTGCCAGCAGCCCAGGGGCAGTCCAAGAGACCCAGTACTTC. It is translated as CASSPGAVQETQYF.

The chain employs TRBV5-1 and TRBJ2-1, with D tentatively TRBD1 or TRBD2 (6 bases each). Germline loops: CDR1 SGHRS, CDR2 YFSETQ. V was cut by 7 bases and J by 15 bases, with 20 bases left in between. CDR3 length: 12 amino acids. The CDR3 DNA sequence: TGCGCCAGCCAGGGTTGGGGGGACACCTGGTTCTTC. This gives the protein CASQGWGDTWFF.

In this sample, this clonotype turned up a few times. The chain recombines TRBV7-9 with TRBJ2-2; unclear D gene. CDR3 length equals 16 residues. Germline CDR1 is SEHNR and CDR2 is FQNEAQ (reference sequence). Trimming took off 0 bases at V and 1 base at J, with 9 bases between the two ends. In DNA form, the CDR3 reads TGTGCCAGCAGCTTAGCAGGACGGATGAACACCGGGGAGCTGTTTTTT. Translation: CASSLAGRMNTGELFF.

Many counts were recorded for this clonotype. This chain joins TRBV5-1 and TRBJ2-1; 11 bases map to TRBD2. The trim removed 4 bases at V and 5 bases at J, leaving 5 bases unmatched. In germline, CDR1 is SGHRS, CDR2 YFSETQ. This CDR3 spans 15 amino acids. CDR3 in DNA: TGCGCCAGCAGCGACGGGACTAGCGGACACAATGAGCAGTTCTTC. The encoded protein is CASSDGTSGHNEQFF.

The chain carries TRBV12-3 or TRBV12-4 and TRBJ2-1, with 10 positions matching TRBD2. V lost 2 bases and J lost 6; bases outside the gene matches: 4. The CDR3 totals 15 residues. CDR3 sequence reads: CASSLMLAGANEQFF. Here the CDR3 DNA reads TGTGCCAGCAGTTTAATGCTAGCGGGAGCCAATGAGCAGTTCTTC.

The CDR3 coding sequence is TGCAGTGCTAGGTGGGACATTAATTCACCCCTCCACTTT. Residues: CSARWDINSPLHF. The genes are TRBV20-1 and TRBJ1-6, with D possibly matching TRBD1 (6 bases). CDR3 size: 13 residues. V lost 3 bases, J lost 6 bases, and 9 bases lay in between. Germline CDR1 reads DFQATT; CDR2 reads SNEGSKA (reference sequence).

V and J are TRBV4-1 and TRBJ1-1; tentatively, D is TRBD1 (5 bases). The CDR3 consists of 14 residues. Germline CDR1 MGHRA, CDR2 YSYEKL. The germline V and J ends were trimmed by 0 bases and 7 bases, with 12 bases remaining between them. The CDR3 loop reads CASSQDQGIGEAFF. In DNA, the CDR3 is TGCGCCAGCAGCCAAGATCAGGGAATCGGTGAAGCTTTCTTT.

Ten or more counts support this clonotype. The chain uses TRBV7-9 and TRBJ2-7; D gene unclear. The CDR3 runs to 12 residues. In germline, CDR1 is SEHNR, CDR2 FQNEAQ (reference sequence). Trimming removed 5 bases from V and 5 bases from J, with 10 bases in between. CDR3 coding DNA: TGTGCCAGCAGCCCACCTATAGACGAGCAGTACTTC. Amino acid sequence: CASSPPIDEQYF.

The rearrangement joins TRBV19 to TRBJ1-2; no reliable D call. Between the trimmed V and J ends, which lost 6 bases and 4 bases, there was a span of 15 bases. This CDR3 spans 14 amino acids. From germline, CDR1 is LNHDA and CDR2 SQIVND (reference sequence). DNA of the CDR3: TGTGCCAGTAGGATCCTGGGCAGGATCTATGGCTACACCTTC. Translated: CASRILGRIYGYTF.

This clonotype was detected many times. The chain has TRBV12-3 or TRBV12-4 and TRBJ2-1, with 7 positions matching TRBD2. This CDR3 region has 13 residues. The trim removed 4 bases at V and 4 bases at J, leaving 1 base unmatched. CDR3 protein: CASSSLAYNEQFF. In nucleotides, the CDR3 is TGTGCCAGCAGTTCACTAGCGTACAATGAGCAGTTCTTC.

The V gene is TRBV18, the J gene TRBJ2-7; TRBD1 matches at 8 bases. The CDR3 consists of 13 residues. V shed 4 bases, J shed 6 bases, and the junction held 5 bases outside the gene matches. Germline V lookup: CDR1 KGHSH, CDR2 LQKENI. The CDR3 DNA reads as TGTGCCAGCTCACTTAAAGACAGGGGCGAGCAGTACTTC. Its protein is CASSLKDRGEQYF.